This T cell receptor beta chain came from a study of radiotherapy plus CTLA-4 blockade in lung cancer. General study findings and limits: Radiotherapy with ipilimumab was followed by blood expansion of tumor-derived clones.

Sequencing was performed with immunoSEQ multiplex PCR; in TCRdb, only in-frame clones are kept and a portion is missing. The sample lists tens of thousands of clones; around 87% were seen once. Patients with chemo-refractory metastatic non-small-cell lung cancer received focal radiation plus CTLA-4 blockade with ipilimumab. This clone was seen a single time. What it binds is unknown. This TCR came from a human donor with non-small cell lung cancer who had a partial response to radiotherapy plus ipilimumab. Specimen: peripheral blood, collected from a patient treated with radiotherapy plus ipilimumab.

The CDR3 spells CASSSPLGHPSNQPQHF. The CDR3, as DNA: TGTGCCAGCAGCTCGCCTTTGGGACACCCTAGCAATCAGCCCCAGCATTTT. V usage is TRBV7-2 and J usage is TRBJ1-5; tentative D call: TRBD1 (6 bases). The CDR3 is 17 residues long. Germline CDR1 reads SGHTA; CDR2 reads FQGNSA. V lost 4 bases and J 0 bases, leaving 16 bases between the germline ends.